Following are 3 T cell receptor beta chains from one sample sequenced in a study of human T cells and chemical hapten exposure. The time point denotes: patch test 2, 6 weeks after DPC sensitization. As for treatment: therapeutic diphenylcyclopropenone sensitization with weekly scalp DPC. TCRdb itself ran the RACE reads through MiXCR, one entry per CDR3 protein. The sample consists of approximately 85,000 distinct CDR3 sequences, approximately 10% of them appearing once. The sequencing used whole blood, collected in connection with sensitization to the hapten diphenylcyclopropenone (DPC). The receptors here all came from a woman aged 25 to 45 with alopecia areata. Some clones in this sample may be carry-over from other donors' samples.

The rearrangement links TRBV10-3 to TRBJ2-7; 7 bases fit TRBD2. The CDR3 is made up of 14 amino acids. V dropped 7 bases and J dropped 7; count of bases not matched to a gene: 13. CDR1 is ENHRY and CDR2 is SYGVKD in the germline V gene. CDR3 sequence (DNA): TGTGCCATCACCCCAGTGGGAGGGCAAGGAGAGCAGTACTTC. The encoded protein is CAITPVGGQGEQYF.

There are many counts of this clonotype. The rearrangement links TRBV5-4 to TRBJ1-1; D remains ambiguous. Germline V gives CDR1 SGHNT, CDR2 YYREEE (reference sequence). The CDR3 sequence is 14 residues long. V was trimmed by 0 bases and J by 4 bases, leaving 10 bases between them. CDR3 bases: TGTGCCAGCAGCTTGGCCTTCGGCGGCACTGAAGCTTTCTTT. Its protein is CASSLAFGGTEAFF.

Only a few counts were recorded for this clonotype. The junction departs from the called germline gene at one end, perhaps through a read error. The chain couples TRBV28 to TRBJ2-1; tentative D call: TRBD1 (5 bases). The CDR3 has 13 residues. Germline V gene lookup returns CDR1 MDHEN and CDR2 SYDVKM. The CDR3 DNA sequence: TGTGCCAGCAGTCCCCCCGGCAGGGCCGGAAGGGTCTTC. Protein: CASSPPGRAGRVF.